This T cell receptor beta chain comes out of a study of T cells in Graves' hyperthyroidism and ophthalmopathy. Study at large: Peripheral blood was taken when the disease was first diagnosed, before any treatment began.

Ten or more counts support this clonotype. What it binds is not known. The trim removed 6 bases at V and 6 bases at J, leaving 6 bases unmatched. The CDR3 runs 15 residues. The germline CDR1 and CDR2 sequences are MNHNS and SASEGT. The source material, RNA transcripts, was used to amplify TCR beta CDR3 regions. Using the HTBI primer set, a first-round RT-PCR was run on the TCR CDR3. Using its own MiXCR run on the multiplex PCR reads, TCRdb lists one record per CDR3 protein. The sample shows about 200,000 distinct CDR3 sequences, about 15% of them seen only once. Study findings and constraints: The majority of expanded thyroid clonotypes above 0.001 also appeared in blood.

Each 10 ml fresh peripheral blood draw supplied the PBMCs. Sequenced material: blood. The sequence was obtained from a woman aged 45-59 years with Graves' hyperthyroidism. The gene calls are TRBV6-1 and TRBJ2-1; TRBD2 matches 12 bases. CDR3 in amino acids: CASRRGLAGSNEQFF. The DNA for the CDR3 is TGTGCCAGCAGACGGGGACTAGCGGGCTCCAATGAGCAGTTCTTC.